Below, 19 T cell receptor beta chains from the same sample are listed, as sequenced in a study of preoperative IRX-2 immunotherapy in early breast cancer. Noted treatment: preoperative locoregional IRX-2 cytokine immunotherapy. Sequencing used immunoSEQ multiplex PCR; TCRdb keeps in-frame clones, though not all of them. There are 90,000 to 100,000 clones in the sample; roughly 85% occur only once, and roughly 2% lies in the top ten. Sequenced material: tumor tissue, taken after IRX-2 immunotherapy. The source of these receptors is a human donor with breast cancer.

The chain has TRBV28 and TRBJ2-7, with D tentatively TRBD1 or TRBD2 (5 bases each). Trimming cost V 5 bases and J 3 bases, with 17 bases left between them. The CDR3 extends over 15 amino acids. Germline loops: CDR1 MDHEN, CDR2 SYDVKM. The CDR3 DNA is TGTGCCAGCAGTCCACCCGGGGCGAGAAGCTACGAGCAGTACTTC. Encoded protein: CASSPPGARSYEQYF.

This chain joins TRBV5-1 and TRBJ2-5; 11 positions match TRBD2. Germline V gives CDR1 SGHRS, CDR2 YFSETQ. Trimming cost V 0 bases and J 2 bases; bases outside gene matches: 6. The length of the CDR3 is 17 residues. The CDR3 DNA follows: TGCGCCAGCAGCTTGGGCCTAGCGGGGGGTATACAAGAGACCCAGTACTTC. Amino acid sequence: CASSLGLAGGIQETQYF.

The CDR3 region has the DNA TGTGCCTGGAGCTTAGCGGGGAGCTACGAGCAGTACTTC. Its translation is CAWSLAGSYEQYF. V and J are TRBV30 and TRBJ2-7; 8 positions agree with TRBD2. Germline CDR1 is GTSNPN and CDR2 is SVGIG (reference sequence). The CDR3 is 13 amino acids. V gave up 3 bases and J gave up 3 bases; unmatched junction bases: 4.

This clone was picked up a small number of times. The CDR3 protein is CASSRLGTADNEQFF. CDR3 coding DNA: TGTGCCAGCAGCCGCCTCGGGACAGCCGACAATGAGCAGTTCTTC. J is TRBJ2-1 and V is TRBV14; 7 bases line up with TRBD1. The CDR3 runs 15 residues. Per germline, CDR1 SGHDN and CDR2 FVKESK. Trimming took 4 bases from V and 5 from J; bases not matched to a gene: 8. Supplemented by reference TRBV14 and TRBJ2-1, the full variable domain reads EAGVTQFPSHSVIEKGQTVTLRCDPISGHDNLYWYRRVMGKEIKFLLHFVKESKQDESGMPNNRFLAERTGGTYSTLKVQPAELEDSGVYFCASSRLGTADNEQFFGPGTRLTVL.

J is TRBJ1-5 and V is TRBV2; D is unclear. Per germline, CDR1 SNHLY and CDR2 FYNNEI. The V end was cut by 3 bases, the J end by 0 bases, with 0 bases between. The CDR3 is 12 residues long. CDR3 loop: CASSDSNQPQHF. In nucleotides, the CDR3 is TGTGCCAGCAGTGATAGCAATCAGCCCCAGCATTTT.

The V call is TRBV29-1, the J call TRBJ2-3, with D tentatively TRBD2 (6 bases). The CDR3 runs 13 residues. The germline CDR1 and CDR2 sequences are SQVTM and ANQGSEA. V lost 1 base, J lost 6 bases, and 11 bases lay in between. The CDR3 DNA follows: TGCAGCGTTGAAGGGGACTTTGCGGATACGCAGTATTTT. This sequence encodes CSVEGDFADTQYF.

CDR3: CSVEGREAYQETQYF. CDR3 DNA sequence: TGCAGCGTTGAGGGGCGGGAGGCGTACCAAGAGACCCAGTACTTC. The rearrangement joins TRBV29-1 to TRBJ2-5, with 8 positions matching TRBD2. Trimming cost V 3 bases and J 0 bases; bases outside gene matches: 6. Per germline, CDR1 SQVTM and CDR2 ANQGSEA. The CDR3 is 15 residues long.

J is TRBJ2-1 and V is TRBV30, with 13 bases that match TRBD2. This CDR3 spans 15 amino acids. J lost 9 bases, V lost 2 bases, and 7 bases had no gene match. Germline V CDR1 and CDR2: GTSNPN, SVGIG (reference sequence). CDR3 region: CAWSPQLAGGSEQFF. DNA of the CDR3: TGTGCCTGGAGTCCCCAACTAGCGGGAGGGTCTGAGCAGTTCTTC.

J is TRBJ1-6 and V is TRBV6-8, with TRBD1 identical over 7 bases. Germline lookup yields CDR1 MNHGY and CDR2 SAAAGT. The CDR3 runs to 15 residues. V gave up 6 bases and J gave up 7 bases; unmatched junction bases: 9. DNA of the CDR3: TGTGCCAGCAGATTTTCCGGGACAGAGAATTCACCCCTCCACTTT. Residues: CASRFSGTENSPLHF.

V and J are TRBV19 and TRBJ1-1; a weak D match, TRBD1 (5 bases). The CDR3 totals 12 residues. CDR1 is LNHDA, CDR2 SQIVND, per germline (reference sequence). Trimming stripped 7 bases from V and 4 bases from J, with 10 bases between. Written as DNA, the CDR3 is TGTGCCAGTACCTGGGGGAGCACTGAAGCTTTCTTT. It translates to CASTWGSTEAFF.

The V gene is TRBV19, the J gene TRBJ2-3; 7 bases fit TRBD2. The CDR3 runs 14 residues. Trimming at V came to 4 bases and at J to 0 bases, leaving 1 base not matched to a gene. Germline-derived CDR1 and CDR2 are LNHDA and SQIVND (reference sequence). The CDR3 DNA reads as TGTGCCAGTAGTAGCGGGGGTAGCACAGATACGCAGTATTTT. It yields the protein CASSSGGSTDTQYF. The entire variable domain, with the rest obtained from reference TRBV19 and TRBJ2-3, is as follows: DGGITQSPKYLFRKEGQNVTLSCEQNLNHDAMYWYRQDPGQGLRLIYYSQIVNDFQKGDIAEGYSVSREKKESFPLTVTSAQKNPTAFYLCASSSGGSTDTQYFGPGTRLTVL.

This clone occurred once. This chain links TRBV7-6 with TRBJ2-7; TRBD2 agrees at 8 bases. The germline gives CDR1 SGHVS, CDR2 FNYEAQ. The junction had 7 bases not matched to a gene; V was cut back by 4 bases and J by 2 bases. This CDR3 region has 15 residues. DNA for the CDR3: TGTGCCAGCAGCTCGGCGGCGCGGGGGGCCTACGAGCAGTACTTC. This encodes CASSSAARGAYEQYF. Using reference TRBV7-6 and TRBJ2-7 for the parts outside the CDR3, the full variable domain is GAGVSQSPRYKVTKRGQDVALRCDPISGHVSLYWYRQALGQGPEFLTYFNYEAQQDKSGLPNDRFSAERPEGSISTLTIQRTEQRDSAMYRCASSSAARGAYEQYFGPGTRLTVT.

The rearrangement joins TRBV6-8 to TRBJ1-5; 7 bases are shared with TRBD1. Germline V gives CDR1 MNHGY, CDR2 SAAAGT. The CDR3 length is 15 residues. Losses at the gene ends were 10 bases for V and 5 bases for J; bases not matched to a gene: 14. The DNA of the CDR3 is TGTGCCATCAGCTGGGGCAGGGGGGACGATCAGCCCCAGCATTTT. It encodes CAISWGRGDDQPQHF.

The chain employs TRBV2 and TRBJ1-1; D unclear. V shed 8 bases and J shed 1 base, with 8 bases lying between them. The CDR3 length is 12 residues. From germline, CDR1 is SNHLY and CDR2 FYNNEI. The CDR3 coding sequence is TGTGCCAGCGGTTTGGGGAACACTGAAGCTTTCTTT. It codes for CASGLGNTEAFF.

The gene calls are TRBV28 and TRBJ1-2; TRBD1 matches at 11 bases. The CDR3 loop spans 16 amino acids. CDR1 and CDR2 from the germline V gene are MDHEN and SYDVKM. Trimming at V came to 1 base and at J to 4 bases, leaving 5 bases not matched to a gene. CDR3 region: CASSLSRTGGGYGYTF. The CDR3 DNA follows: TGTGCCAGCAGTTTATCCCGGACAGGGGGCGGCTATGGCTACACCTTC.

The chain uses TRBV14 and TRBJ2-5, with D perhaps given as TRBD1 or TRBD2 (5 bases each). This CDR3 contains 14 residues. V shed 2 bases and J shed 5 bases, with 12 bases lying between them. Germline V lookup: CDR1 SGHDN, CDR2 FVKESK. CDR3 sequence reads: CASSQLGVRETQYF. CDR3 nucleotide sequence: TGTGCCAGCAGCCAATTGGGGGTACGGGAGACCCAGTACTTC. The variable domain in full, with the rest retrieved from reference TRBV14 and TRBJ2-5, is EAGVTQFPSHSVIEKGQTVTLRCDPISGHDNLYWYRRVMGKEIKFLLHFVKESKQDESGMPNNRFLAERTGGTYSTLKVQPAELEDSGVYFCASSQLGVRETQYFGPGTRLLVL.

The J gene is TRBJ1-3, the V gene TRBV11-3; perhaps TRBD1 as D (5 bases). Germline CDR1 reads SGHNT; CDR2 reads YENEEA. Trimming removed 5 bases from V and 2 bases from J, with 22 bases in between. CDR3 length: 18 residues. The CDR3 DNA is TGTGCCAGCAGCCGCGACAGCCTTCAGGGCTTCGCTGGAAACACCATATATTTT. Amino acids: CASSRDSLQGFAGNTIYF.

The chain joins TRBV28 to TRBJ1-6; D might be TRBD1 (5 bases). Germline lookup yields CDR1 MDHEN and CDR2 SYDVKM. V gave up 6 bases and J gave up 5 bases, with 20 bases separating them. This CDR3 region has 17 residues. CDR3 residues: CASSPGGRQGDNSPLHF. CDR3 sequence (DNA): TGTGCCAGCAGCCCCGGGGGGAGGCAGGGAGATAATTCACCCCTCCACTTT.

The rearrangement joins TRBV29-1 to TRBJ1-4; 8 nucleotides agree with TRBD1. Trimming took 5 bases from V and 5 from J; bases not matched to a gene: 4. The CDR3 runs to 13 residues. Germline V gene sequence: CDR1 SQVTM, CDR2 ANQGSEA. The CDR3, as DNA: TGCAGCGTTAGGACAGGGCGGAATGAAAAACTGTTTTTT. It translates to CSVRTGRNEKLFF.